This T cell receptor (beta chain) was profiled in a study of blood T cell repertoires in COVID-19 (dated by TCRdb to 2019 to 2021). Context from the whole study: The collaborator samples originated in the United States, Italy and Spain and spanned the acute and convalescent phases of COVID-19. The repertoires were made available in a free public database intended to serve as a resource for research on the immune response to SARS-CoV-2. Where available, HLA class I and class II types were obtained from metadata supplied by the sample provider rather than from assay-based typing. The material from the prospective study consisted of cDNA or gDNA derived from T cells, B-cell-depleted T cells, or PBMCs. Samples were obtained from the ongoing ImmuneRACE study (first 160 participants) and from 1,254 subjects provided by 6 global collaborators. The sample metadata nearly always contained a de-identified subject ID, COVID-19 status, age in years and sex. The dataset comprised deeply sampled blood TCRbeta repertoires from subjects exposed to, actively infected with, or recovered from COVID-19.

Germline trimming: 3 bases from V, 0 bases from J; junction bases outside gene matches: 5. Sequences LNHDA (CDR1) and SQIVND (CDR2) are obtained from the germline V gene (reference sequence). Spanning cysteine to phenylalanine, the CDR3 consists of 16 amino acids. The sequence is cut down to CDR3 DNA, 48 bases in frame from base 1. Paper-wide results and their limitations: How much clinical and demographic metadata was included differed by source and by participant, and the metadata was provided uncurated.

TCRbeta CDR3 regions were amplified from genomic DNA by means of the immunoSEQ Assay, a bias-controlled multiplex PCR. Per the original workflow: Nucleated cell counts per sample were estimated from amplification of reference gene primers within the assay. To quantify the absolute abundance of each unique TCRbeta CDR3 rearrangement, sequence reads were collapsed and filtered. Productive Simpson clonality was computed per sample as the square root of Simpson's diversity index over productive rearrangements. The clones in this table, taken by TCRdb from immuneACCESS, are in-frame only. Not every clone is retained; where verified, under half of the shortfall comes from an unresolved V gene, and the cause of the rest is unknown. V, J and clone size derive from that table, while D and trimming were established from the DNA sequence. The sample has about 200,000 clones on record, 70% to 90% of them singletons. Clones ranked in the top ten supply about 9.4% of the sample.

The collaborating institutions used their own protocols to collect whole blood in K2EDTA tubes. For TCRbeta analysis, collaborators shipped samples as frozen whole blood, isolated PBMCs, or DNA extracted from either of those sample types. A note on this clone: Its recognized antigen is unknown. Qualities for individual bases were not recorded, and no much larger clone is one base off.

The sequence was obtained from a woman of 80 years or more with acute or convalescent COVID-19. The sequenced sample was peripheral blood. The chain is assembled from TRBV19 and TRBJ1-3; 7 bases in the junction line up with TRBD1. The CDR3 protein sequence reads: CASSIEGQSSGNTIYF. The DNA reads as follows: TGTGCCAGTAGTATCGAGGGACAGAGCTCTGGAAACACCATATATTTT.